This section outlines one T cell receptor (beta chain) sequence together with its context. The antigen is not known. These data are taken from a study of T cell responses to AZD1222 COVID-19 vaccine. As for the study in general: Analyses pooled second doses at about 4 or about 12 weeks.

The CDR3 is 14 residues long. The germline gives CDR1 ENHRY, CDR2 SYGVKD. Trimming pared 0 bases from V and 3 bases from J, leaving 6 bases between. Study results and caveats: Spike-wide vaccine-associated CD4 TCRs dominated at 160-218 and 743-854. A mostly white British donor set with more females was recruited, and clonal diversity was possibly underestimated.

Repertoires were generated with immunoSEQ multiplex PCR, while TCRdb's copy carries only in-frame clones and drops some. The table has 94,000 or so clones, 70% to 90% seen once. The clonotype was recovered from an adult in good health. This specimen consisted of peripheral blood, obtained on day 0 of AZD1222 vaccination. V is TRBV10-3 and J is TRBJ2-1, with D possibly being TRBD2 (5 bases). The chain's CDR3 is CAISESEGYNEQFF. CDR3 DNA: TGTGCCATCAGTGAGTCTGAGGGCTACAATGAGCAGTTCTTC.